This TCR beta chain is from a study of blood T cells in healthy people across ages. The use of a sample-barcoded 5' primer and a J-beta primer mix characterized a second PCR of about 7 to 12 cycles. MiXCR, run by TCRdb on the 5' RACE reads, gives a single entry per CDR3 protein. Of about 1,600,000 distinct CDR3 sequences in the sample, about 43% were seen once. The CDR3 covers 16 residues. Germline V lookup: CDR1 LGHDT, CDR2 YNNKEL (reference sequence). The V gene end was trimmed by 2 bases and the J gene end by 2 bases; junction bases not matched to a gene: 9. The sample providers were healthy Caucasian people from Russia, aged roughly 6 to 95. Study-level results: When set beside aged donors, long-lived donors presented more naive CD4+ cells and higher diversity. Age showed a roughly linear inverse relationship with TCR beta diversity per million T cells. Calculation of diversity from one million T cells yielded estimates considered to be underestimates.

Only a few counts were recorded for this clonotype. What it binds is not known. The clonotype originates from a young woman in good health. The gene calls are TRBV3-1 and TRBJ2-7, with 7 nucleotides matching TRBD1. The sample consisted of blood. This chain's CDR3 is CASSQYRTGMPYEQYF. The CDR3, as DNA: TGTGCCAGCAGCCAATATCGGACAGGAATGCCCTACGAGCAGTACTTC.